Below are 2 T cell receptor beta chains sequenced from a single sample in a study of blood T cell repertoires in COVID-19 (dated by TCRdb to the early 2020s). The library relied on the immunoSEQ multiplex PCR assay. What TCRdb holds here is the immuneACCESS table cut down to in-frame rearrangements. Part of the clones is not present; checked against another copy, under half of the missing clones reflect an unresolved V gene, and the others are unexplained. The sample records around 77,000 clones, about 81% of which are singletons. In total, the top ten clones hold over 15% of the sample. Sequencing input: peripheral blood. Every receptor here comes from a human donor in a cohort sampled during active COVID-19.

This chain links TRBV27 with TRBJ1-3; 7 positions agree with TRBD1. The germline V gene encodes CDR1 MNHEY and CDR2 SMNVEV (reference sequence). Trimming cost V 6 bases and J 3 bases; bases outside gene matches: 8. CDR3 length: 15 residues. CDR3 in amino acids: CASSRRAGGGNTIYF. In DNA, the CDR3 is TGTGCCAGCAGCCGAAGGGCAGGGGGTGGAAACACCATATATTTT.

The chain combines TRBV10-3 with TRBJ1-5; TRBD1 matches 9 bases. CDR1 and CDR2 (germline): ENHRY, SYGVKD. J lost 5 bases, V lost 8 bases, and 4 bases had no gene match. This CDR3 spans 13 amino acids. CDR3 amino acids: CAIGRDRDQPQHF. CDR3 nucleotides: TGTGCCATCGGTCGGGACAGGGATCAGCCCCAGCATTTT.